The 2 T cell receptor beta chains listed next were all sequenced from one sample in a study of T cell responses to AZD1222 COVID-19 vaccine. Some clones are missing from TCRdb's copy, which holds only in-frame ones; the method was immunoSEQ multiplex PCR. The sample holds tens of thousands of clones; more than 75% are singletons and the top ten take approximately 4.5%. The starting material was peripheral blood, obtained on day 0 of MenACWY control vaccination. Receptors originate from an adult in good health.

The chain recombines TRBV27 with TRBJ2-3, with 9 bases lining up with TRBD2. The CDR3 covers 16 residues. In germline, CDR1 is MNHEY, CDR2 SMNVEV (reference sequence). Trimming at V came to 3 bases and at J to 0 bases, leaving 4 bases not matched to a gene. CDR3 residues: CASSFASGASTDTQYF. As DNA, the CDR3 is TGTGCCAGCAGTTTCGCTAGCGGGGCCAGCACAGATACGCAGTATTTT.

The chain uses TRBV19 and TRBJ1-5; D ambiguous. V was pared by 1 base and J by 2 bases, with 6 bases between. Germline CDR1 reads LNHDA; CDR2 reads SQIVND (reference sequence). This CDR3 has 14 amino acids. In DNA form, the CDR3 reads TGTGCCAGTAGTATAGGAGCAGGCAATCAGCCCCAGCATTTT. Its protein is CASSIGAGNQPQHF.